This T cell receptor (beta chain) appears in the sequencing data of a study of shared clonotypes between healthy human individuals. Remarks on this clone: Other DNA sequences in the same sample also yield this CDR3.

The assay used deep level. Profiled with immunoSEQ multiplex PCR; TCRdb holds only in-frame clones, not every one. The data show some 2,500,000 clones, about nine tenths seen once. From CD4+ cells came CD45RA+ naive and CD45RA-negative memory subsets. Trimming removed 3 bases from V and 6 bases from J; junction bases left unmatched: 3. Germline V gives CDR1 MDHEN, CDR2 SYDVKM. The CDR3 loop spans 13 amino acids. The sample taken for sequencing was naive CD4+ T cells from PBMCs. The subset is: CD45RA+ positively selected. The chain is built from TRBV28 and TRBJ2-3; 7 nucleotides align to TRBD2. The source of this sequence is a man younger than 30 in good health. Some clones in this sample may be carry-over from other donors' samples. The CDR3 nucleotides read TGTGCCAGCAGTTTGCTGGGGGGGGATACGCAGTATTTT. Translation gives CASSLLGGDTQYF.